This T cell receptor (beta chain) stems from a study of neurological immune-mediated disorders. This clonotype occurred many times. In TCRdb, the 5' RACE reads were re-called with MiXCR into one record per CDR3 protein. The sample has roughly 60,000 distinct CDR3 sequences, around 3.6% seen once; the top ten hold approximately 3.4%. The CDR3 is 13 residues long. With 6 bases removed from V and 5 bases from J, the gap between germline ends came to 13 bases. This chain links TRBV12-3 or TRBV12-4 with TRBJ1-1; D might be TRBD1 (5 bases). This receptor was taken from a woman between 25 and 40 years old with multiple sclerosis. The specimen sequenced was PBMCs. CDR3 in amino acids: CASSDGSGTEAFF. The CDR3 nucleotides read TGTGCCAGCAGCGACGGCTCAGGGACTGAAGCTTTCTTT.